The rows below give T cell receptor beta chains drawn from one sample of a study of T-cell memory formation after mild COVID-19. Via MiXCR, TCRdb re-called the 5' RACE reads, giving one row per CDR3 protein. The data show fewer than 350,000 distinct CDR3 sequences, more than 15% seen once. The sequenced sample consisted of PBMCs or a T cell subset sorted from them (not recorded which). These receptors were collected from a man younger than 30 who had mild COVID-19 (a few samples of this study predate the infection). Cell type and time point are not known. Both conserved end residues are part of each CDR3. A D gene is named only where the DNA matches it firmly. Only part of the rows carry a size: once, few, many, or a class if the clone is expanded.

TRBV6-2/TRBV6-3	TRBD1	-	TRBJ1-2	CASRLPGQPSYTF	TGTGCCAGCAGGCTACCGGGACAGCCATCCTACACCTTC
TRBV12-3/TRBV12-4	-	many	TRBJ2-5	CASSWRSGQETQYF	TGTGCCAGCAGTTGGAGGTCGGGTCAAGAGACCCAGTACTTC
TRBV6-2/TRBV6-3	-	few	TRBJ2-7	CASSYSGTLTYEQYF	TGTGCCAGCAGTTACAGCGGGACATTAACCTACGAGCAGTACTTC
TRBV4-3	TRBD2	many	TRBJ2-3	CASSQSRLAGDTQYF	TGCGCCAGCAGTCAATCCAGGCTAGCGGGGGATACGCAGTATTTT
TRBV2	TRBD1	-	TRBJ1-5	CASSRDSTYSNQPQHF	TGTGCCAGCAGTCGGGACAGCACTTATAGCAATCAGCCCCAGCATTTT
TRBV5-6	-	few	TRBJ2-3	CASSLGPPQGDTQYF	TGTGCCAGCAGCTTGGGACCGCCCCAGGGAGATACGCAGTATTTT
TRBV7-2	-	-	TRBJ2-5	CASSHPRETQYF	TGTGCCAGCAGCCACCCGCGGGAGACCCAGTACTTC
TRBV12-3/TRBV12-4	TRBD1	-	TRBJ1-6	CASSLGQGANSPLHF	TGTGCCAGCAGTCTGGGACAGGGAGCAAATTCACCCCTCCACTTT
TRBV5-4	TRBD1	many	TRBJ1-6	CASSLTGALLSPLHF	TGTGCCAGCAGCCTGACAGGGGCTCTTCTGTCACCCCTCCACTTT
TRBV7-9	TRBD1	few	TRBJ1-6	CASSLGTGDNSSPLHF	TGTGCCAGCAGCTTAGGGACAGGGGATAATAGTTCACCCCTCCACTTT
TRBV6-5	-	-	TRBJ1-5	CASSYAPGSNQPQHF	TGTGCCAGCAGTTACGCCCCAGGGAGCAATCAGCCCCAGCATTTT
TRBV5-1	TRBD2	few	TRBJ2-3	CASSPGLEADTQYF	TGCGCCAGCAGCCCGGGACTAGAGGCAGATACGCAGTATTTT
TRBV7-8	-	-	TRBJ2-5	CATNRGSETQYF	TGTGCCACTAACCGGGGGTCGGAGACCCAGTACTTC
TRBV5-6	-	few	TRBJ2-7	CASSLYQGGREQYF	TGTGCCAGCAGCTTGTACCAGGGGGGCCGGGAGCAGTACTTC
TRBV7-8	-	-	TRBJ1-1	CASSLVLGPGTEAFF	TGTGCCAGCAGCTTAGTTCTGGGCCCGGGGACTGAAGCTTTCTTT
TRBV28	-	few	TRBJ2-3	CASSLRWRGTDTQYF	TGTGCCAGCAGTTTACGGTGGCGGGGCACAGATACGCAGTATTTT
TRBV29-1	TRBD1	few	TRBJ2-7	CSGRDRDLYEQYF	TGCAGCGGGCGGGACAGGGATCTCTACGAGCAGTACTTC
TRBV6-2/TRBV6-3	TRBD1	-	TRBJ1-4	CATVDRLGREKLFF	TGTGCCACCGTGGACAGGCTCGGACGGGAAAAACTGTTTTTT
TRBV16	-	-	TRBJ1-4	CASSQSGAEKLFF	TGTGCCAGCAGCCAATCCGGCGCTGAAAAACTGTTTTTT
TRBV29-1	TRBD2	-	TRBJ2-3	CSGEKASGARSTDTQYF	TGCAGCGGGGAGAAGGCTAGCGGGGCCCGAAGCACAGATACGCAGTATTTT
TRBV7-2	-	few	TRBJ1-4	CASSAGRTSRKEKLFF	TGTGCCAGCAGCGCCGGACGGACCAGCAGGAAGGAAAAACTGTTTTTT
TRBV11-2	-	few	TRBJ1-2	CASRQISGTSHGYTF	TGTGCCAGCAGGCAAATTTCCGGGACCTCACATGGCTACACCTTC
TRBV12-3/TRBV12-4	-	few	TRBJ1-2	CASSFSGYTF	TGTGCCAGCAGTTTTTCCGGCTACACCTTC
TRBV20-1	-	few	TRBJ1-5	CSALSQAGQPQHF	TGCAGTGCTCTAAGTCAGGCCGGGCAGCCCCAGCATTTT
TRBV5-1	-	-	TRBJ1-5	CASSLWGTSNQPQHF	TGCGCCAGCAGCTTATGGGGGACTAGCAATCAGCCCCAGCATTTT
TRBV12-3/TRBV12-4	-	few	TRBJ1-1	CASRGPGGTEAFF	TGTGCCAGCAGAGGACCGGGGGGCACTGAAGCTTTCTTT
TRBV24-1	-	-	TRBJ2-5	CATSDSGPKYQETQYF	TGTGCCACCAGTGATTCGGGACCGAAGTACCAAGAGACCCAGTACTTC
TRBV7-8	-	few	TRBJ1-2	CASTQGLGQEYYGYTF	TGTGCCAGCACCCAGGGACTGGGGCAGGAATACTATGGCTACACCTTC
TRBV6-5	TRBD2	many	TRBJ2-3	CASSRGTSGGRTDTQYF	TGTGCCAGCAGCCGCGGGACTAGCGGGGGGCGCACAGATACGCAGTATTTT
TRBV7-2	-	few	TRBJ2-1	CASSSAGFSPTNEQFF	TGTGCCAGCAGCTCCGCCGGTTTCTCACCGACCAATGAGCAGTTCTTC
TRBV6-2/TRBV6-3	-	few	TRBJ2-3	CAHGQGPGDTQYF	TGTGCCCACGGGCAGGGGCCCGGAGATACGCAGTATTTT
TRBV20-1	TRBD2	-	TRBJ2-3	CSARGSGGPDTQYF	TGCAGTGCTAGAGGTAGCGGGGGGCCAGATACGCAGTATTTT
TRBV20-1	-	few	TRBJ2-3	CSAGDQVVTDTQYF	TGCAGTGCTGGCGACCAGGTTGTCACAGATACGCAGTATTTT
TRBV5-1	-	few	TRBJ2-7	CASSLWGYEQYF	TGCGCCAGCAGCTTGTGGGGTTACGAGCAGTACTTC
TRBV2	-	few	TRBJ1-2	CASSDRGGGGYTF	TGTGCCAGCAGTGACAGGGGAGGCGGTGGCTACACCTTC
TRBV9	TRBD2	-	TRBJ2-5	CASSPTSGGARETQYF	TGTGCCAGCAGCCCCACTAGCGGGGGGGCCCGAGAGACCCAGTACTTC
TRBV5-1	-	few	TRBJ1-6	CASSLATEGVGYNSPLHF	TGCGCCAGCAGCTTGGCTACCGAGGGGGTCGGCTATAATTCACCCCTCCACTTT
TRBV5-1	-	-	TRBJ2-5	CASSWGGGKETQYF	TGCGCCAGCAGCTGGGGGGGCGGTAAAGAGACCCAGTACTTC
TRBV4-1	-	-	TRBJ1-5	CASSQEARGNQPQHF	TGCGCCAGCAGCCAAGAGGCCAGGGGCAATCAGCCCCAGCATTTT
TRBV7-2	TRBD2	-	TRBJ2-2	CASSTGTSGGGELFF	TGTGCCAGCAGCACCGGGACTAGCGGTGGCGGGGAGCTGTTTTTT
TRBV28	-	-	TRBJ1-1	CASSLDPLSKTEAFF	TGTGCCAGCAGTCTAGACCCTTTGAGTAAGACTGAAGCTTTCTTT
TRBV13	-	few	TRBJ1-4	CASSGEQGEKLFF	TGTGCCAGCAGCGGGGAGCAAGGTGAAAAACTGTTTTTT
TRBV2	TRBD1	-	TRBJ1-6	CASSNFGQGERPLHF	TGTGCCAGCAGTAATTTCGGACAGGGCGAACGACCCCTCCACTTT
TRBV27	-	many	TRBJ2-5	CASSFGIQETQYF	TGTGCCAGCAGTTTCGGGATACAAGAGACCCAGTACTTC
TRBV20-1	TRBD1	few	TRBJ1-2	CSARTQGAAFYGYTF	TGCAGTGCTCGAACTCAGGGGGCTGCTTTCTATGGCTACACCTTC
TRBV7-3	-	few	TRBJ2-3	CASSAMEGTDTQYF	TGTGCCAGCTCAGCGATGGAGGGCACAGATACGCAGTATTTT